The next 13 T cell receptor beta chains were all read from a single sample in a study of shared clonotypes between healthy human individuals. The method was immunoSEQ multiplex PCR; TCRdb's version includes in-frame clones alone and lacks a portion of them. The data show millions of clones, about 95% seen once. Naivety among CD8 cells was defined by CD45RO negativity and positive CCR7 selection, thereby excluding terminally differentiated effector memory CD45RA+ cells. The sequenced sample was naive CD8+ T cells sorted from blood. The receptors were sampled from a man between 18 and 29 years old in good health.

The chain links TRBV7-9 to TRBJ2-5; D assignment may be TRBD1 or TRBD2 (5 bases each). V was pared by 5 bases and J by 1 base, with 14 bases between. The length of the CDR3 is 15 residues. The germline V gene has CDR1 SEHNR and CDR2 FQNEAQ (reference sequence). This CDR3 is CASSPGTMSQETQYF. The CDR3, as DNA: TGTGCCAGCAGCCCCGGGACGATGTCCCAAGAGACCCAGTACTTC.

V and J are TRBV9 and TRBJ1-2; unclear D gene. Germline V gene data show CDR1 as SGDLS and CDR2 as YYNGEE. V shed 4 bases and J shed 8 bases, with 24 bases lying between them. The CDR3 has 16 amino acids. The CDR3 bases are TGTGCCAGCAGCCCTCACCTCGGCGTCGGGGTTGACGGCTACACCTTC. As protein: CASSPHLGVGVDGYTF.

The J gene is TRBJ1-6, the V gene TRBV5-4, with a tentative D call TRBD1 (6 bases). Trimming took 2 bases from V and 13 from J, leaving 10 bases between them. CDR3 length: 12 amino acids. CDR1 and CDR2 (germline): SGHNT, YYREEE (reference sequence). The CDR3 DNA sequence: TGTGCCAGCAGCTTTGGGGGGGGCCCCCTCCACTTT. It encodes CASSFGGGPLHF.

Only one count was recorded for this clone. J is TRBJ1-1 and V is TRBV25-1, with D unclear. CDR1 is MGHDK, CDR2 SYGVNS, per germline. CDR3 length: 16 residues. V lost 1 base and J 1 base, leaving 13 bases between the germline ends. The CDR3 is CASSESVGGQNTEAFF. CDR3 DNA: TGTGCCAGCAGTGAATCGGTCGGAGGGCAGAACACTGAAGCTTTCTTT.

This clone occurred once. The V call is TRBV7-9, the J call TRBJ2-3; no clear D gene. V was pared by 5 bases and J by 7 bases, with 16 bases between. Looked up from germline, CDR1 is SEHNR and CDR2 is FQNEAQ (reference sequence). The CDR3 has 14 residues. CDR3 loop: CASSPDQEVNTQYF. The CDR3 DNA follows: TGTGCCAGCAGCCCCGACCAAGAAGTAAATACGCAGTATTTT.

The V call is TRBV25-1, the J call TRBJ2-1, with 8 bases lining up with TRBD2. Losses at the gene ends were 0 bases for V and 8 bases for J; bases not matched to a gene: 6. This CDR3 is built from 15 residues. Germline CDR1 reads MGHDK; CDR2 reads SYGVNS. The CDR3 reads CASSEYTGGPDEQFF. CDR3 DNA: TGTGCCAGCAGTGAATATACGGGAGGGCCCGATGAGCAGTTCTTC.

The V call is TRBV12-5, the J call TRBJ2-1; D is unclear. The CDR3 has 16 amino acids. Trimming cost V 2 bases and J 8 bases, with 19 bases left between them. The germline V gene encodes CDR1 LGHNT and CDR2 FRNRAP. The CDR3 sequence: CASGLLSSTVGDEQFF. CDR3 nucleotides: TGTGCTAGTGGTTTGCTTTCTTCCACGGTTGGAGATGAGCAGTTCTTC.

The V call is TRBV2, the J call TRBJ1-1; D not resolved. The CDR3 has 13 amino acids. Germline CDR1 is SNHLY and CDR2 is FYNNEI. V was cut by 0 bases and J by 8 bases, with 10 bases left in between. CDR3 nucleotide sequence: TGTGCCAGCAGTGAAGCGGATGGCAGGGAAGCTTTCTTT. Its protein product is CASSEADGREAFF. The full variable domain, in which reference TRBV2 and TRBJ1-1 provide the parts outside the CDR3, is EPEVTQTPSHQVTQMGQEVILRCVPISNHLYFYWYRQILGQKVEFLVSFYNNEISEKSEIFDDQFSVERPDGSNFTLKIRSTKLEDSAMYFCASSEADGREAFFGQGTRLTVV.

The CDR3 coding sequence is TGTGCCAGTAGGAGTCAGTTCGGGGGCTACTATGGCTACACCTTC. Protein product: CASRSQFGGYYGYTF. V and J are TRBV19 and TRBJ1-2; a possible D gene is TRBD1 (6 bases). This CDR3 has 15 residues. Trimming shortened V by 6 bases and J by 3 bases, and 17 bases separated the two germline ends. Per germline, CDR1 LNHDA and CDR2 SQIVND (reference sequence).

The gene calls are TRBV5-6 and TRBJ1-2; D unresolved. CDR1 is SGHDT and CDR2 is YYEEEE in the germline V gene. The CDR3 contains 14 residues. V was shortened by 0 bases and J by 3 bases, with 9 bases between the two germline ends. Written as DNA, the CDR3 is TGTGCCAGCAGCTTGGTCGGCTACGACTATGGCTACACCTTC. This encodes CASSLVGYDYGYTF.

The rearrangement links TRBV4-3 to TRBJ2-7, with a weak D call TRBD2 (6 bases). With 0 bases removed from V and 3 bases from J, the gap between germline ends came to 15 bases. The CDR3 extends over 16 amino acids. The germline V gene has CDR1 LGHNA and CDR2 YSLEER. The CDR3: CASSQDLGEALYEQYF. The CDR3 DNA follows: TGCGCCAGCAGCCAAGATTTGGGGGAGGCCCTCTACGAGCAGTACTTC.

The rearrangement joins TRBV29-1 to TRBJ1-1; 7 bases match TRBD1. Germline V lookup: CDR1 SQVTM, CDR2 ANQGSEA. Losses at the gene ends were 7 bases for V and 0 bases for J; bases not matched to a gene: 5. This CDR3 has 13 residues. The CDR3 reads CSASTGMNTEAFF. The CDR3 DNA follows: TGCAGCGCCTCGACAGGGATGAACACTGAAGCTTTCTTT.

V and J are TRBV5-6 and TRBJ2-3; TRBD1 matches 8 bases. Per the germline V gene, CDR1 is SGHDT and CDR2 is YYEEEE. V was pared by 0 bases and J by 4 bases, with 7 bases of the junction left unmatched. This CDR3 spans 16 amino acids. The CDR3: CASSLGSGGGPDTQYF. CDR3 bases: TGTGCCAGCAGCTTGGGATCAGGGGGCGGCCCAGATACGCAGTATTTT.